A selection of T cell receptor beta chains follows, all from one sample in a study of preoperative IRX-2 immunotherapy in early breast cancer. Measured with immunoSEQ multiplex PCR; TCRdb has only the in-frame clones, and not every one. The table has more than 20,000 clones, approximately 80% seen once; the top ten hold 1% to 1.5%. The material sequenced was lymph node tissue, taken after IRX-2 immunotherapy. The receptors were gathered from a human donor with breast cancer. The CDR3 runs from the conserved cysteine through the conserved F or W. The order of the fields is D gene, V gene, J gene, CDR3 protein. A D gene is named only where the DNA matches it firmly.

>-|TRBV6-8|TRBJ2-1
CASSYSPHEQFF
>-|TRBV30|TRBJ1-5
CAWSTGTGNQPQHF
>TRBD1|TRBV18|TRBJ1-2
CASSLPGQGVYGYTF
>-|TRBV19|TRBJ1-3
CASSQDGRTPLWKHHNF
>-|TRBV29-1|TRBJ2-1
CSVEGLETGTFIPPYNEQFF
>TRBD1|TRBV29-1|TRBJ2-1
CSAKPGGQYNEQFF
>-|TRBV19|TRBJ1-2
CASSISQGPYGYTF
>TRBD1|TRBV7-7|TRBJ1-5
CASSLVGGEGQPQHF
>-|TRBV28|TRBJ1-2
CASTTVGSGGYTF
>-|TRBV25-1|TRBJ2-6
CASTVAGDSGANVLTF
>TRBD1|TRBV5-1|TRBJ1-6
CASSSNRQGSNSPLHF
>-|TRBV11-3|TRBJ2-3
CASSQRLLSTDTQYF
>-|TRBV29-1|TRBJ2-3
CSVRREITDTQYF
>TRBD2|TRBV11-3|TRBJ2-7
CASRVRTSTDEQYF
>-|TRBV6-8|TRBJ1-5
CASSQADGQPQHF
>-|TRBV10-3|TRBJ2-2
CAISEFGSGNTGELFF
>TRBD1|TRBV19|TRBJ1-1
CASTSRDRGTEAFF
>-|TRBV11-3|TRBJ2-3
CASSSNGNTDTQYF
>TRBD1|TRBV11-1|TRBJ1-3
CASSLQQGGNTIYF
>-|TRBV29-1|TRBJ1-6
CSVDSGKGNSPLHF
>-|TRBV6-8|TRBJ1-5
CASSDGGNQPQHF
>-|TRBV19|TRBJ1-4
CASSTRGAGSTNEKLFF
>-|TRBV10-1|TRBJ1-1
CASSAGQMNTEAFF
>TRBD1|TRBV14|TRBJ1-5
CASSQAPDRVTVNQPQHF
>-|TRBV2|TRBJ1-3
CASSERSSSGNTIYF
>TRBD2|TRBV5-1|TRBJ2-3
CASSLAGTSSDTQYF
>-|TRBV19|TRBJ1-5
CASRSGKNSNQPQHF
>-|TRBV19|TRBJ2-7
CASSTTLGHSYEQYF
>TRBD1|TRBV5-1|TRBJ1-4
CASSFGQGGNEKLFF
>TRBD1|TRBV11-3|TRBJ1-1
CASSPRGATNTEAFF
>-|TRBV18|TRBJ1-1
CASSPPPGADTEAFF
>-|TRBV18|TRBJ2-2
CAWSGVHTGELFF
>-|TRBV19|TRBJ1-6
CASSPYSNNSPLHF
>-|TRBV11-3|TRBJ1-5
CASSLWGAGNQPQHF